This is a list of T cell receptor beta chains from one sample in a study of patients and donors after allogeneic stem cell transplantation. TCRdb re-called the RT-PCR reads through MiXCR, storing one row per CDR3 protein. This sample carries 160,000 or so distinct CDR3 sequences, 24% of them seen once, and the ten largest clones take 26%. Sequences were obtained from blood, either unsorted or a sorted T cell fraction (not recorded which). These receptors all come from a human donor who was either an allogeneic HSCT recipient or a stem cell or donor lymphocyte infusion donor (not recorded which). It is not recorded whose cells these are; they may come from a transplant donor. The CDR3 runs from the conserved cysteine through the conserved F or W. The order of the fields is J gene, V gene, D gene, clone size, CDR3 DNA, CDR3 protein. The D gene is left open where the match is weak. Not every row has a clone size; where given, it reads once, few, many or a size class.

j_call: TRBJ2-1
v_call: TRBV11-2
d_call: TRBD1
clone_size: NA
cdr3_nt: TGTGCCAGCAGCTTAGTTCAAGGACAGGGGTTAAATGAGCAGTTCTTC
cdr3_aa: CASSLVQGQGLNEQFF

j_call: TRBJ2-3
v_call: TRBV6-5
d_call: NA
clone_size: NA
cdr3_nt: TGTGCCAGCAGCCTCGACTCGGGATACACAGATACGCAGTATTTT
cdr3_aa: CASSLDSGYTDTQYF

j_call: TRBJ2-7
v_call: TRBV20-1
d_call: TRBD2
clone_size: few
cdr3_nt: TGCAGTGCTAGAGGCGGGGGGAACTCCTACGAGCAGTACTTC
cdr3_aa: CSARGGGNSYEQYF

j_call: TRBJ1-5
v_call: TRBV20-1
d_call: NA
clone_size: few
cdr3_nt: TGCAGTGCTAGAGATCGGTCAGGCCTAGGGAATCAGCCCCAGCATTTT
cdr3_aa: CSARDRSGLGNQPQHF

j_call: TRBJ2-7
v_call: TRBV6-6
d_call: TRBD2
clone_size: NA
cdr3_nt: TGTGCCAGCAGACAAACTCCGGGACTAGTACCCTACGAGCAGTACTTC
cdr3_aa: CASRQTPGLVPYEQYF

j_call: TRBJ2-1
v_call: TRBV5-1
d_call: TRBD2
clone_size: NA
cdr3_nt: TGCGCCAGCAGCGGTGGACTAGCGGGAGTGAGTGAGCAGTTCTTC
cdr3_aa: CASSGGLAGVSEQFF

j_call: TRBJ2-7
v_call: TRBV10-3
d_call: NA
clone_size: NA
cdr3_nt: TGTGCCATCAGTCCCTCAGAAGCCTACGAGCAGTACTTC
cdr3_aa: CAISPSEAYEQYF

j_call: TRBJ2-1
v_call: TRBV9
d_call: TRBD2
clone_size: NA
cdr3_nt: TGTGCCAGCAGCGTAAAACCCCTACTAGCGGGCAGCCATGAGCAGTTCTTC
cdr3_aa: CASSVKPLLAGSHEQFF

j_call: TRBJ1-1
v_call: TRBV4-1
d_call: NA
clone_size: few
cdr3_nt: TGCGCCAGCAGCCAAGCATGGACCCCGGGGCGTGAAGCTTTCTTT
cdr3_aa: CASSQAWTPGREAFF

j_call: TRBJ2-1
v_call: TRBV12-3/TRBV12-4
d_call: NA
clone_size: NA
cdr3_nt: TGTGCCAGCAGAAACCCCCCCGTTGAGCAGTTCTTC
cdr3_aa: CASRNPPVEQFF

j_call: TRBJ2-2
v_call: TRBV20-1
d_call: TRBD1
clone_size: NA
cdr3_nt: TGCAGTGCCACGGACAGGGCGAACACCGGGGAGCTGTTTTTT
cdr3_aa: CSATDRANTGELFF

j_call: TRBJ2-1
v_call: TRBV3-1
d_call: TRBD2
clone_size: few
cdr3_nt: TGTGCCAGCAGCCAAGAGGGGCCTAGCGGGATTGGTTCCTACAATGAGCAGTTCTTC
cdr3_aa: CASSQEGPSGIGSYNEQFF

j_call: TRBJ2-5
v_call: TRBV4-2
d_call: TRBD2
clone_size: NA
cdr3_nt: TGTGCCAGCAGCCAAGCTCGGGGAGGGGAGACCCAGTACTTC
cdr3_aa: CASSQARGGETQYF

j_call: TRBJ2-2
v_call: TRBV5-1
d_call: NA
clone_size: once
cdr3_nt: TGCGCCAGCAGCTTGGAGGGACTCGACACCGGGGAGCTGTTTTTT
cdr3_aa: CASSLEGLDTGELFF

j_call: TRBJ2-5
v_call: TRBV11-2
d_call: NA
clone_size: NA
cdr3_nt: TGTGCCAGCAGCTTTGGGGGCCAAGAGACCCAGTACTTC
cdr3_aa: CASSFGGQETQYF

j_call: TRBJ2-1
v_call: TRBV6-1
d_call: NA
clone_size: NA
cdr3_nt: TGTGCCAGCAGTGACCTAGCCAGCTCCTACAATGAGCAGTTCTTC
cdr3_aa: CASSDLASSYNEQFF

j_call: TRBJ1-1
v_call: TRBV2
d_call: NA
clone_size: many
cdr3_nt: TGTGCCAGCAGTGATTTGGGTTTGAACACTGAAGCTTTCTTT
cdr3_aa: CASSDLGLNTEAFF

j_call: TRBJ1-2
v_call: TRBV7-8
d_call: NA
clone_size: NA
cdr3_nt: TGTGCCAGCAGCGCAACCGGGGCTAGATCTAACTATGGCTACACCTTC
cdr3_aa: CASSATGARSNYGYTF

j_call: TRBJ2-3
v_call: TRBV12-3/TRBV12-4
d_call: NA
clone_size: NA
cdr3_nt: TGTGCCAGCAGTGAAGACAGGTATACGCAGTATTTT
cdr3_aa: CASSEDRYTQYF

j_call: TRBJ2-3
v_call: TRBV20-1
d_call: TRBD2
clone_size: few
cdr3_nt: TGCAGTGCTAGCCTGAGGCGGGGGGCAGAAGATACGCAGTATTTT
cdr3_aa: CSASLRRGAEDTQYF

j_call: TRBJ2-1
v_call: TRBV4-3
d_call: TRBD2
clone_size: NA
cdr3_nt: TGCGCCAGCAGCCAACAACTAGCGGACAATGAGCAGTTCTTC
cdr3_aa: CASSQQLADNEQFF

j_call: TRBJ1-5
v_call: TRBV12-3/TRBV12-4
d_call: NA
clone_size: NA
cdr3_nt: TGTGCCAGCAGTCAATGGGGGAGCAATCAGCCCCAGCATTTT
cdr3_aa: CASSQWGSNQPQHF

j_call: TRBJ2-1
v_call: TRBV29-1
d_call: NA
clone_size: NA
cdr3_nt: TGCAGCGTTGAAGATGGTTCAGGGATAAGCAATGAGCAGTTCTTC
cdr3_aa: CSVEDGSGISNEQFF

j_call: TRBJ2-2
v_call: TRBV2
d_call: TRBD2
clone_size: NA
cdr3_nt: TGTGCCAGCAGGGGTAGCGGGAGCGTCGGCGGGGAGCTGTTTTTT
cdr3_aa: CASRGSGSVGGELFF

j_call: TRBJ1-2
v_call: TRBV6-1
d_call: NA
clone_size: few
cdr3_nt: TGTGCCAGCAGTGAGACGGAACTCTATGGCTACACCTTC
cdr3_aa: CASSETELYGYTF

j_call: TRBJ2-5
v_call: TRBV3-1
d_call: NA
clone_size: NA
cdr3_nt: TGTGCCAGCAGCCAAGGTCGGGCTCCGGACGGGGAGACCCAGTACTTC
cdr3_aa: CASSQGRAPDGETQYF

j_call: TRBJ1-4
v_call: TRBV4-1
d_call: NA
clone_size: few
cdr3_nt: TGCGCCAGCAGCCACTCTACAGGACTTAATGAAAAACTGTTTTTT
cdr3_aa: CASSHSTGLNEKLFF

j_call: TRBJ1-1
v_call: TRBV20-1
d_call: NA
clone_size: NA
cdr3_nt: TGCAGTGCTAGACCTGGACAGATGAACACTGAAGCTTTCTTT
cdr3_aa: CSARPGQMNTEAFF

j_call: TRBJ2-5
v_call: TRBV12-3/TRBV12-4
d_call: TRBD1
clone_size: NA
cdr3_nt: TGTGCCAGCAGTCCTTGGACAGGGGAAGAGACCCAGTACTTC
cdr3_aa: CASSPWTGEETQYF

j_call: TRBJ1-2
v_call: TRBV12-3/TRBV12-4
d_call: NA
clone_size: few
cdr3_nt: TGTGCCAGCAGTTTTGTGGAGGGGATCCTTAACTATGGCTACACCTTC
cdr3_aa: CASSFVEGILNYGYTF

j_call: TRBJ1-1
v_call: TRBV29-1
d_call: NA
clone_size: few
cdr3_nt: TGCAGCGTTGTTTCCACGAACACTGAAGCTTTCTTT
cdr3_aa: CSVVSTNTEAFF

j_call: TRBJ2-7
v_call: TRBV5-5
d_call: NA
clone_size: few
cdr3_nt: TGTGCCAGCAGCTTGGGACCGAACCCTTACGAGCAGTACTTC
cdr3_aa: CASSLGPNPYEQYF

j_call: TRBJ2-1
v_call: TRBV30
d_call: NA
clone_size: few
cdr3_nt: TGTGCCTGGAGTGCGACAGGCCTCTCCTACAATGAGCAGTTCTTC
cdr3_aa: CAWSATGLSYNEQFF

j_call: TRBJ1-6
v_call: TRBV19
d_call: TRBD1
clone_size: NA
cdr3_nt: TGTGCCAGTTCTGACAGGGGAAGTTCACCCCTCCACTTT
cdr3_aa: CASSDRGSSPLHF

j_call: TRBJ1-2
v_call: TRBV27
d_call: NA
clone_size: few
cdr3_nt: TGTGCCAGCAGTTTAACAGGGCCCTTCGGCTACACCTTC
cdr3_aa: CASSLTGPFGYTF

j_call: TRBJ2-3
v_call: TRBV5-1
d_call: TRBD2
clone_size: NA
cdr3_nt: TGCGCCAGCAGCTTTGGGACTAGCGGGTTAGCAGATACGCAGTATTTT
cdr3_aa: CASSFGTSGLADTQYF